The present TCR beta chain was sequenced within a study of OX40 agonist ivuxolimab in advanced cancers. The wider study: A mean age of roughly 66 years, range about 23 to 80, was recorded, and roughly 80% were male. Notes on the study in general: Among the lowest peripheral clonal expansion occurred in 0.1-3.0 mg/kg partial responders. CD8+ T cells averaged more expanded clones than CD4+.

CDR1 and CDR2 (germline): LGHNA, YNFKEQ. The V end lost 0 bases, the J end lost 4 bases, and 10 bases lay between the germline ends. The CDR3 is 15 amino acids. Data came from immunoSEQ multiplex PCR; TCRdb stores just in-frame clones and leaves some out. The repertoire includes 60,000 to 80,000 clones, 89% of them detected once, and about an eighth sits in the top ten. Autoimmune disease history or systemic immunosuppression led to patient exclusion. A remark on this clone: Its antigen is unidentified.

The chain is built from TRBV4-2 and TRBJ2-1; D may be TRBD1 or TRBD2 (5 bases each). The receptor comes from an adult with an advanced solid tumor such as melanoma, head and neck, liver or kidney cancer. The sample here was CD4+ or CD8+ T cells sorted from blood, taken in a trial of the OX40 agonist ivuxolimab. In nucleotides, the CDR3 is TGTGCCAGCAGCCAAGAAGGGACCACGTACAATGAGCAGTTCTTC. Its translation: CASSQEGTTYNEQFF.